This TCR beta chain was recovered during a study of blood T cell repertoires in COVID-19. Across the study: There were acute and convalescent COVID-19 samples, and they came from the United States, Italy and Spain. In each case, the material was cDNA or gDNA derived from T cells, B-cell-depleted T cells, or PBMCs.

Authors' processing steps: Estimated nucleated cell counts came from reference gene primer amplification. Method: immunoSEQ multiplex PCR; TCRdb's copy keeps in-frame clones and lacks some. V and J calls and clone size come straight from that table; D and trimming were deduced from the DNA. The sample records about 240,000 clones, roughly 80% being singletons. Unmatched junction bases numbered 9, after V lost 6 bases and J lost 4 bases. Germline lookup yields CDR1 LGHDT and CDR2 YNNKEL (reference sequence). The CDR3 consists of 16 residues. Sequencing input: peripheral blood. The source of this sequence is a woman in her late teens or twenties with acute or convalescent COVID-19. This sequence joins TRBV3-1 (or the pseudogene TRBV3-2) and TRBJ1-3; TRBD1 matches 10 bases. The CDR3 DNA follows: TGTGCCAGCAGACCAAGACAGGGGGCGCGGGGAAACACCATATATTTT. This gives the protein CASRPRQGARGNTIYF.